Here is one T cell receptor (beta chain) with its context. The CDR3 loop spans 13 amino acids. Germline V CDR1 and CDR2: LNHNV, YYDKDF (reference sequence). Between the trimmed V and J ends, which lost 0 bases and 6 bases, there was a span of 7 bases. TCRdb fed the 5' RACE reads into MiXCR, producing one record per CDR3 protein. The sample records about 46,000 distinct CDR3 sequences, around 26% being singletons. This clonotype was sampled from a female donor with breast cancer. The chain has TRBV15 and TRBJ2-3; D remains unclear. The sequenced sample consisted of naive CD4+ T cells sorted from blood. Noted subset: naive CD4+ T cells, CD4+CD45RA+CD25-. Here the CDR3 DNA reads TGTGCCACCAGCAGAGATTTGGCGGATACGCAGTATTTT. Translated, it gives CATSRDLADTQYF. The whole variable domain, filled in from reference TRBV15 and TRBJ2-3, reads DAMVIQNPRYQVTQFGKPVTLSCSQTLNHNVMYWYQQKSSQAPKLLFHYYDKDFNNEADTPDNFQSRRPNTSFCFLDIRSPGLGDTAMYLCATSRDLADTQYFGPGTRLTVL.